This T cell receptor (beta chain) is drawn from a study of OX40 agonist ivuxolimab in advanced cancers. About the study: Patients were treated with ivuxolimab, an agonistic anti-OX40 (CD134) antibody. Participants, 75% to 90% male, averaged around 64 years of age, ranging from about 20 to 80. A partial response was reached by three patients: one with hepatocellular carcinoma and two with cutaneous melanoma.

V dropped 4 bases and J dropped 4 bases, with 8 bases sitting between them. This CDR3 is 13 amino acids long. In germline, CDR1 is MNHNS, CDR2 SASEGT. Notes on the study in general: Dosing at 0.1 to 3.0 mg/kg was accompanied by clonal expansion of CD4+ and CD8+ blood T cells by week 6.

Sequencing was performed with immunoSEQ multiplex PCR; in TCRdb, only in-frame clones are kept and a portion is missing. The sample yields 90,000 to 150,000 clones, approximately 92% seen once. About this clone: Its target is unknown.

This receptor was identified in an adult with an advanced solid tumor such as melanoma, head and neck, liver or kidney cancer. The chain uses TRBV6-1 and TRBJ2-4, with D tentatively TRBD1 (6 bases). The sequenced sample was CD4+ or CD8+ T cells sorted from blood, obtained in a trial of the OX40 agonist ivuxolimab. Here the CDR3 reads CASSAQGKNIQYF. The CDR3 DNA reads as TGTGCCAGCAGTGCCCAGGGGAAAAACATTCAGTACTTC.